This TCR beta chain was sequenced in a study of blood T cell repertoires in COVID-19. As for the study in general: From T cells, B-cell-depleted T cells, or PBMCs came the material, which was cDNA or gDNA.

This CDR3 has 15 residues. Germline V gene sequence: CDR1 SGHNT, CDR2 YYREEE (reference sequence). V was pared by 3 bases and J by 1 base, with 5 bases of the junction left unmatched. TCRdb's copy holds only in-frame clones and misses some; the assay was immunoSEQ multiplex PCR. The sample yields 200,000 to 250,000 clones, around nine tenths seen once. Researchers sorted participants into cohorts using their self-reported clinical history. This TCR derives from a woman between 18 and 29 years old who had recovered from COVID-19. V and J are TRBV5-4 and TRBJ2-7, with TRBD2 matching over 9 bases. Material: PBMCs or T cells enriched from blood (not recorded which). Here the CDR3 reads CASSSNAGGSYEQYF. Here the CDR3 DNA reads TGTGCCAGCAGCTCAAACGCGGGAGGGTCCTACGAGCAGTACTTC.